Here is one T cell receptor beta chain with its context. Data came from immunoSEQ multiplex PCR; TCRdb stores just in-frame clones and leaves some out. Here the sample spans about 310,000 clones, about 89% being singletons. The V gene's germline CDR1 is SGHRS and CDR2 YFSETQ. This CDR3 contains 13 residues. V was pared by 1 base and J by 5 bases, with 3 bases of the junction left unmatched. The data derive from a study of blood T cell repertoires in COVID-19. The sequenced material came from peripheral blood. This clonotype was sampled from a woman aged 45 to 65 who had recovered from COVID-19. The chain employs TRBV5-1 and TRBJ2-7; 7 bases match TRBD1. DNA for the CDR3: TGCGCCAGCAGCTTGTTCAGGGGGAACGAGCAGTACTTC. Translation: CASSLFRGNEQYF.